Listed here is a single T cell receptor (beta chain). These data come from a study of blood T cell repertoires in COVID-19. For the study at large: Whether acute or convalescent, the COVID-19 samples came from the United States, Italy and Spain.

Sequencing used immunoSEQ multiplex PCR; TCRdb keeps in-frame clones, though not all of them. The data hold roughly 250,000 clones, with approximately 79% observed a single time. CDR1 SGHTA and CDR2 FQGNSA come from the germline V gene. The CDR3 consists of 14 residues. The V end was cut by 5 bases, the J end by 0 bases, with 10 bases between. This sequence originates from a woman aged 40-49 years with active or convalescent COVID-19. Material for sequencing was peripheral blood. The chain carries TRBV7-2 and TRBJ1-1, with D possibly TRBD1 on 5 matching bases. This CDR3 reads CASSVGGVNTEAFF. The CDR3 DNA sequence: TGTGCCAGCAGCGTCGGGGGGGTGAACACTGAAGCTTTCTTT.